Listed below are T cell receptor beta chains from one sample, sequenced in a study of blood T cell repertoires in COVID-19. This table comes from immunoSEQ multiplex PCR, and its TCRdb copy is limited to in-frame clones, with some not included. This table holds 150,000 to 250,000 clones, around 80% found once. Sequencing was performed on peripheral blood. These receptors all come from a human donor with acute or convalescent COVID-19. The donor label of this sample is uncertain. Each CDR3 is given with its conserved first and last residue. D genes are given only for firm matches. Rows give clone size only sometimes, using once, few, many, or a class for an expanded clone.

clone_size: -; v_call: TRBV11-2; j_call: TRBJ1-2; d_call: TRBD1; cdr3_aa: CASSPGQGARNYGYTF; cdr3_nt: TGTGCCAGCAGCCCAGGACAGGGGGCGAGGAACTATGGCTACACCTTC
clone_size: few; v_call: TRBV9; j_call: TRBJ2-7; d_call: TRBD2; cdr3_aa: CASSPSGGLMNEQYF; cdr3_nt: TGTGCCAGCAGCCCCTCGGGAGGGCTTATGAACGAGCAGTACTTC
clone_size: -; v_call: TRBV6-5; j_call: TRBJ1-5; d_call: -; cdr3_aa: CASSFGHTGQPQHF; cdr3_nt: TGTGCCAGCAGTTTCGGACATACTGGGCAGCCCCAGCATTTT
clone_size: -; v_call: TRBV3-1/TRBV3-2; j_call: TRBJ2-1; d_call: TRBD2; cdr3_aa: CASSQGGGEQFF; cdr3_nt: TGTGCCAGCAGCCAAGGGGGGGGTGAGCAGTTCTTC
clone_size: -; v_call: TRBV27; j_call: TRBJ2-7; d_call: TRBD2; cdr3_aa: CASSLRPSGRARSYEQYF; cdr3_nt: TGTGCCAGCAGTTTAAGGCCCAGCGGGAGGGCCAGGTCCTACGAGCAGTACTTC
clone_size: -; v_call: TRBV24-1; j_call: TRBJ2-1; d_call: TRBD2; cdr3_aa: CATSDSGSRQFF; cdr3_nt: TGTGCCACCAGCGATAGCGGGAGCAGGCAGTTCTTC
clone_size: -; v_call: TRBV4-1; j_call: TRBJ1-2; d_call: TRBD1; cdr3_aa: CASSPATGARVKGYTF; cdr3_nt: TGCGCCAGCAGCCCTGCAACAGGGGCCAGGGTGAAGGGCTACACCTTC
clone_size: -; v_call: TRBV28; j_call: TRBJ2-4; d_call: TRBD1; cdr3_aa: CASSLTGVKNIQYF; cdr3_nt: TGTGCCAGCAGCCTTACAGGGGTCAAAAACATTCAGTACTTC
clone_size: -; v_call: TRBV5-4; j_call: TRBJ2-4; d_call: TRBD2; cdr3_aa: CASSSKGLGPYLAKNIQYF; cdr3_nt: TGTGCCAGCAGCTCCAAAGGACTAGGACCCTATCTAGCCAAAAACATTCAGTACTTC
clone_size: -; v_call: TRBV7-8; j_call: TRBJ2-1; d_call: -; cdr3_aa: CASSPTGNEQFF; cdr3_nt: TGTGCCAGCAGCCCCACAGGGAATGAGCAGTTCTTC
clone_size: -; v_call: TRBV28; j_call: TRBJ2-7; d_call: -; cdr3_aa: CASSLSGPRGEQYF; cdr3_nt: TGTGCCAGCAGTTTATCTGGACCCCGGGGGGAGCAGTACTTC
clone_size: -; v_call: TRBV28; j_call: TRBJ2-7; d_call: TRBD2; cdr3_aa: CASSLSTSGRLSYEQYF; cdr3_nt: TGTGCCAGCAGTTTATCGACTAGCGGGAGGTTGTCCTACGAGCAGTACTTC
clone_size: -; v_call: TRBV5-1; j_call: TRBJ1-2; d_call: -; cdr3_aa: CASSLEGGLGYTF; cdr3_nt: TGCGCCAGCAGCTTGGAAGGGGGTCTTGGCTACACCTTC
clone_size: -; v_call: TRBV28; j_call: TRBJ1-2; d_call: -; cdr3_aa: CASSSPGVHYGYTF; cdr3_nt: TGTGCCAGCAGTTCCCCAGGGGTCCACTATGGCTACACCTTC
clone_size: -; v_call: TRBV5-6; j_call: TRBJ1-1; d_call: -; cdr3_aa: CASSLNEQGFSNTEAFF; cdr3_nt: TGTGCCAGCAGCTTGAACGAACAGGGATTTTCGAACACTGAAGCTTTCTTT
clone_size: -; v_call: TRBV6-1; j_call: TRBJ2-1; d_call: TRBD2; cdr3_aa: CASSGVTSGGHNEQFF; cdr3_nt: TGTGCCAGCAGTGGGGTGACTAGCGGGGGCCACAATGAGCAGTTCTTC
clone_size: -; v_call: TRBV29-1; j_call: TRBJ1-1; d_call: -; cdr3_aa: CSVVRVNTEAFF; cdr3_nt: TGCAGCGTTGTGAGGGTGAACACTGAAGCTTTCTTT
clone_size: -; v_call: TRBV30; j_call: TRBJ2-7; d_call: TRBD2; cdr3_aa: CAWRHPSGRDEREQYF; cdr3_nt: TGTGCCTGGAGGCACCCTAGCGGGAGGGATGAGCGGGAGCAGTACTTC
clone_size: once; v_call: TRBV5-1; j_call: TRBJ2-5; d_call: -; cdr3_aa: CASSYLDSLLRETQYF; cdr3_nt: TGCGCCAGCAGTTATCTGGACTCGCTTTTGAGGGAGACCCAGTACTTC
clone_size: once; v_call: TRBV21-1; j_call: TRBJ1-3; d_call: -; cdr3_aa: CASSKKGQGSGNTIYF; cdr3_nt: TGTGCCAGCAGCAAGAAGGGACAGGGCTCTGGAAACACCATATATTTT
clone_size: -; v_call: TRBV27; j_call: TRBJ1-1; d_call: TRBD1; cdr3_aa: CASSLRDREPKAFF; cdr3_nt: TGTGCCAGCAGTTTAAGGGACAGAGAGCCTAAAGCTTTCTTT
clone_size: -; v_call: TRBV18; j_call: TRBJ2-7; d_call: TRBD2; cdr3_aa: CASSASAGLAGGYEQYF; cdr3_nt: TGTGCCAGCTCAGCAAGCGCCGGACTAGCGGGAGGGTACGAGCAGTACTTC
clone_size: -; v_call: TRBV5-8; j_call: TRBJ1-5; d_call: -; cdr3_aa: CASSRRRNQPQHF; cdr3_nt: TGTGCCAGCAGTCGACGGAGGAATCAGCCCCAGCATTTT
clone_size: -; v_call: TRBV6-4; j_call: TRBJ1-5; d_call: -; cdr3_aa: CASSDSSGFGNQPQHF; cdr3_nt: TGTGCCAGCAGTGACTCGAGCGGTTTTGGCAATCAGCCCCAGCATTTT
clone_size: -; v_call: TRBV7-2; j_call: TRBJ2-1; d_call: TRBD2; cdr3_aa: CASSPTSASYNEQFF; cdr3_nt: TGTGCCAGCAGCCCTACTAGCGCATCCTACAATGAGCAGTTCTTC
clone_size: -; v_call: TRBV12-5; j_call: TRBJ2-7; d_call: TRBD1; cdr3_aa: CASGRGQGPISPAIYEQYF; cdr3_nt: TGTGCTAGTGGTAGGGGACAGGGGCCGATTTCCCCCGCAATTTACGAGCAGTACTTC
clone_size: -; v_call: TRBV29-1; j_call: TRBJ1-1; d_call: -; cdr3_aa: CSAEHPRSTEAFF; cdr3_nt: TGCAGCGCTGAACACCCCCGGAGCACTGAAGCTTTCTTT
clone_size: -; v_call: TRBV4-2; j_call: TRBJ2-2; d_call: -; cdr3_aa: CASRLTGSLSGELFF; cdr3_nt: TGTGCCAGCAGGCTGACCGGGAGCTTGTCCGGGGAGCTGTTTTTT
clone_size: -; v_call: TRBV7-2; j_call: TRBJ2-7; d_call: TRBD1; cdr3_aa: CASSLDRSSYEQYF; cdr3_nt: TGTGCCAGCAGCCTGGACAGGTCCTCCTACGAGCAGTACTTC
clone_size: -; v_call: TRBV19; j_call: TRBJ1-1; d_call: -; cdr3_aa: CASRTQGQAEAFF; cdr3_nt: TGTGCCAGTAGGACCCAGGGGCAAGCTGAAGCTTTCTTT
clone_size: -; v_call: TRBV12-3/TRBV12-4; j_call: TRBJ2-5; d_call: -; cdr3_aa: CASSFHGGETQYF; cdr3_nt: TGTGCCAGCAGTTTCCATGGGGGGGAGACCCAGTACTTC
clone_size: few; v_call: TRBV28; j_call: TRBJ2-6; d_call: -; cdr3_aa: CASGGPISGANVLTF; cdr3_nt: TGTGCCAGCGGAGGCCCGATCTCTGGGGCCAACGTCCTGACTTTC
clone_size: -; v_call: TRBV7-9; j_call: TRBJ1-5; d_call: TRBD1; cdr3_aa: CASSLGTGNQPQHF; cdr3_nt: TGTGCCAGCAGCTTGGGGACAGGTAATCAGCCCCAGCATTTT
clone_size: many; v_call: TRBV9; j_call: TRBJ2-7; d_call: -; cdr3_aa: CASSGVAEGAEQYF; cdr3_nt: TGTGCCAGCAGCGGAGTGGCTGAAGGGGCCGAGCAGTACTTC
clone_size: few; v_call: TRBV7-6; j_call: TRBJ1-1; d_call: -; cdr3_aa: CASSYGTFTEAFF; cdr3_nt: TGTGCCAGCAGCTACGGGACTTTTACTGAAGCTTTCTTT
clone_size: -; v_call: TRBV6-2/TRBV6-3; j_call: TRBJ1-1; d_call: TRBD1; cdr3_aa: CASSSYGQGLTEAFF; cdr3_nt: TGTGCCAGCAGTTCGTACGGACAGGGGCTCACTGAAGCTTTCTTT